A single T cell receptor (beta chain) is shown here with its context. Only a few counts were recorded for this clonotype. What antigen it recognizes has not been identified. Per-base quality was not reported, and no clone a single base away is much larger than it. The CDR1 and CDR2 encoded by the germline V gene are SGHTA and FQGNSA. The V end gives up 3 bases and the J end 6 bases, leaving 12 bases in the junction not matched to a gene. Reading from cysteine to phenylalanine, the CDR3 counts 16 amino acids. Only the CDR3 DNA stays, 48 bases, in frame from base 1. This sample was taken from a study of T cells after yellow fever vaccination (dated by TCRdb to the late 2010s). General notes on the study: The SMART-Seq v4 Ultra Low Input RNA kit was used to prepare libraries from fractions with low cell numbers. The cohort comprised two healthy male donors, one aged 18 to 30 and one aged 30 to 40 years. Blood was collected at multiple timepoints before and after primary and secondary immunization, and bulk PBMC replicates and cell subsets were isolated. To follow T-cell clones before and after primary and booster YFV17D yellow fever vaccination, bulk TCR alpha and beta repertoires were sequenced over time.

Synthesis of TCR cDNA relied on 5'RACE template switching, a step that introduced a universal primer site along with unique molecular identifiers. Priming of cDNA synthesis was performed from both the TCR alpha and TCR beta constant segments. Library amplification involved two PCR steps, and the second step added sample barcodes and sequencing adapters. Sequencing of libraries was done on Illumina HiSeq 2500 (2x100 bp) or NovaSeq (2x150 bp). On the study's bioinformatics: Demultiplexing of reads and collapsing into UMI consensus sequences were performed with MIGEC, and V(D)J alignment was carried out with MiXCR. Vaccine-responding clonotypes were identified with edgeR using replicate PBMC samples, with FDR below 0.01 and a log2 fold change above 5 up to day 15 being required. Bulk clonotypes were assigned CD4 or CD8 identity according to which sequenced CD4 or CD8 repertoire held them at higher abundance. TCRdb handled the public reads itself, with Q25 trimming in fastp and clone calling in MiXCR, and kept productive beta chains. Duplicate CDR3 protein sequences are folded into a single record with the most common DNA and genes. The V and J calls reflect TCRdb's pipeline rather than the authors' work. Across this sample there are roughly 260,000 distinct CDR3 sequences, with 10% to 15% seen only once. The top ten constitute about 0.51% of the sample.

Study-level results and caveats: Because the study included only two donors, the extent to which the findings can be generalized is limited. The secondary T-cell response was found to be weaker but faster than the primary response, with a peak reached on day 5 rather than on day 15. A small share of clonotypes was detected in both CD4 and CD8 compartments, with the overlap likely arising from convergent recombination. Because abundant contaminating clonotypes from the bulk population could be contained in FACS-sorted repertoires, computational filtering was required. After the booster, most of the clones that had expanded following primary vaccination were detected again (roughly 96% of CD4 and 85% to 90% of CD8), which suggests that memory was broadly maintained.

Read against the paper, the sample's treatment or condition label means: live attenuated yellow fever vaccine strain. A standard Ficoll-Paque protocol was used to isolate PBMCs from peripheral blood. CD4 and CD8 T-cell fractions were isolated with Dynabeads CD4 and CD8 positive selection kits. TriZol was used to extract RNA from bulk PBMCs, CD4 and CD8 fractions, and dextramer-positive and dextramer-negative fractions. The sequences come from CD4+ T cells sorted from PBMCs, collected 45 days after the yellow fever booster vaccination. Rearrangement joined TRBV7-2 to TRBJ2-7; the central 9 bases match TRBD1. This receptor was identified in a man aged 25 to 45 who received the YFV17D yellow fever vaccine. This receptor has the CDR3 CASSFNRDRALTEQYF. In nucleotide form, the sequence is TGTGCCAGCAGCTTTAACCGGGACAGGGCCTTAACCGAGCAGTACTTC.